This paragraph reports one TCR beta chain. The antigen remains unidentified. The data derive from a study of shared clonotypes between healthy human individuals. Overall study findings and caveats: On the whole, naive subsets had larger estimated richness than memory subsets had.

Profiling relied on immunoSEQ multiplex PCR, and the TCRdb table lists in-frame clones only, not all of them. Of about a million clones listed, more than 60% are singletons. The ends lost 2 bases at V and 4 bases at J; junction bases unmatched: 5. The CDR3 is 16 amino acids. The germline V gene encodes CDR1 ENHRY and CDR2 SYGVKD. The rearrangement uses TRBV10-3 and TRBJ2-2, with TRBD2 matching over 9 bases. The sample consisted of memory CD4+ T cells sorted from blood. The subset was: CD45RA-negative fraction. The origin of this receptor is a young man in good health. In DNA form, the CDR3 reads TGTGCCATCAGTGAGGATCGCGGGAGGGGCACCGGGGAGCTGTTTTTT. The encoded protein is CAISEDRGRGTGELFF.